These 5 T cell receptor beta chains were sequenced from one sample in a study of T cell repertoires in cytomegalovirus infection (dated by TCRdb to the late 2010s). The instrument was an Illumina HiSeq 1500. TCRdb itself trimmed the public reads at Q25 with fastp, ran MiXCR and retained productive beta chains. CDR3 protein sequences are deduplicated, and each keeps its most common genes and DNA. This sample lists hundreds of thousands of distinct CDR3 sequences; about 9.1% were detected once. In total, the top ten clones hold around 2.6% of the sample. The sequencing input was PBMCs. The source is a human donor in good health (CMV status not recorded). Some clones in this sample may be carry-over from other donors' samples.

Ten or more counts support this clonotype. This rearrangement joins TRBV7-8 to TRBJ1-1; a weak D match, TRBD1 (5 bases). This CDR3 comprises 15 residues. V was pared by 3 bases and J by 4 bases, with 15 bases between. CDR1 is SGHVS, CDR2 FQNEAQ, per germline. CDR3 sequence reads: CASSFVGDISTEAFF. The CDR3 nucleotides are TGTGCCAGCAGCTTCGTGGGGGATATATCCACTGAAGCTTTCTTT.

For this clonotype: This may be a read error: a much more frequent sequence differs by one nucleotide. The rearrangement links TRBV20-1 to TRBJ2-3; 10 nucleotides line up with TRBD2. CDR3 size: 15 residues. Germline V gives CDR1 DFQATT, CDR2 SNEGSKA (reference sequence). The CDR3 here is CSASLAGVVADMQYF. CDR3 coding DNA: TGCAGTGCTAGCCTAGCGGGGGTTGTCGCAGATATGCAGTATTTT.

This clonotype was picked up a small number of times. The genes are TRBV12-3 or TRBV12-4 and TRBJ1-5, with a weak D call TRBD1 (5 bases). The CDR3 sequence is 15 residues long. The ends were cut back, 7 bases at V and 0 bases at J, with 13 bases in the middle. CDR3 in DNA: TGTGCCAGCACAACCCGGGACGGTAGCAATCAGCCCCAGCATTTT. Translation gives CASTTRDGSNQPQHF.

This clonotype was observed many times. V and J are TRBV18 and TRBJ2-1, with 12 positions matching TRBD2. CDR1 is KGHSH and CDR2 is LQKENI in the germline V gene. The CDR3 has 16 residues. The ends lost 8 bases at V and 4 bases at J; junction bases unmatched: 9. The CDR3 DNA reads as TGTGCCAGCAGCCCGACTAGCGGGGGCTCATACAATGAGCAGTTCTTC. Translated: CASSPTSGGSYNEQFF.

This clonotype occurred many times. The chain combines TRBV7-2 with TRBJ2-5, with D unclear. This CDR3 has 16 residues. Germline V gene sequence: CDR1 SGHTA, CDR2 FQGNSA. The V end was cut by 3 bases, the J end by 1 base, with 15 bases between. The CDR3 nucleotides read TGTGCCAGCAGCTTTTCCCCCCTCACCTTCCAAGAGACCCAGTACTTC. Translating gives CASSFSPLTFQETQYF. Filled out from reference TRBV7-2 and TRBJ2-5, the complete variable domain reads GAGVSQSPSNKVTEKGKDVELRCDPISGHTALYWYRQSLGQGLEFLIYFQGNSAPDKSGLPSDRFSAERTGGSVSTLTIQRTQQEDSAVYLCASSFSPLTFQETQYFGPGTRLLVL.